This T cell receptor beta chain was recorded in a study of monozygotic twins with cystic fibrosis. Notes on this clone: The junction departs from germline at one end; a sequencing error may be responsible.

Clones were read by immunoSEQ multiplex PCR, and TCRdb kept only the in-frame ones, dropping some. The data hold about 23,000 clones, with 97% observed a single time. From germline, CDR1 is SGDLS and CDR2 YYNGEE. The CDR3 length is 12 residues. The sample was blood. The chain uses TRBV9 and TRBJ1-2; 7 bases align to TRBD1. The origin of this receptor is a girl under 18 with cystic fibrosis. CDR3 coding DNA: TGTGCCAGCAGCGCAAATACAGGGGCGACCTACTTC. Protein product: CASSANTGATYF.